These 21 T cell receptor beta chains share one sample of origin, sequenced in a study of T cells and Merkel cell carcinoma outcomes. The repertoire was sequenced with immunoSEQ multiplex PCR; TCRdb's copy has only in-frame clones and lacks some. The table has some 19,000 clones, roughly 87% seen once. Sequenced sample: tumor tissue from Merkel cell carcinoma. The receptors were sampled from a human donor with Merkel cell carcinoma.

The J gene is TRBJ1-1, the V gene TRBV10-3; maybe TRBD1 (5 bases). This CDR3 spans 17 amino acids. Trimming left V 3 bases short and J 4 bases short, with 21 bases between. CDR1 is ENHRY and CDR2 is SYGVKD in the germline V gene. The CDR3 DNA reads as TGTGCCATCAGTGAATTAGTGTGGAGGGCGGGGGTCACTGAAGCTTTCTTT. It yields the protein CAISELVWRAGVTEAFF.

In regard to this clone: One end of the junction fails to match germline, which may point to a read error. Other DNA sequences of this sample code for an identical CDR3. The chain employs TRBV27 and TRBJ2-7; 9 positions match TRBD1. There are 15 residues in the CDR3. CDR1 is MNHEY, CDR2 SMNVEV, per germline (reference sequence). CDR3 in DNA: TGTGCCAGCGCCAACCGGGACAGGGACCCCTATGAGCAGTACTTC. Protein product: CASANRDRDPYEQYF.

This clone was detected a few times. V usage is TRBV6-6 and J usage is TRBJ1-5; D is unclear. V was shortened by 6 bases and J by 2 bases, with 14 bases between the two germline ends. Germline assignment: CDR1 MNHNY and CDR2 SVGAGI (reference sequence). This CDR3 is 15 amino acids long. CDR3 sequence: CASRARSVGNQPQHF. The CDR3 bases are TGTGCCAGCAGAGCACGATCCGTGGGCAATCAGCCCCAGCATTTT.

The chain joins TRBV4-1 to TRBJ1-2, with 9 nucleotides matching TRBD1. J was trimmed by 7 bases and V by 4 bases; bases with no gene match: 13. The CDR3 loop spans 16 amino acids. CDR1 MGHRA and CDR2 YSYEKL come from the germline V gene. CDR3 DNA: TGCGCCAGCAGCCCCCTCCGCCGGGACAGGGTCTCTGGCTACACCTTC. Its protein is CASSPLRRDRVSGYTF.

The chain combines TRBV28 with TRBJ2-3, with D possibly TRBD2 on 6 matching bases. The CDR3 consists of 14 residues. Germline V gives CDR1 MDHEN, CDR2 SYDVKM. Deletions cut 4 bases from V and 2 bases from J, with 10 bases between. The CDR3 bases are TGTGCCAGCAGTTGGGGGACTTTCACAGATACGCAGTATTTT. This translates into CASSWGTFTDTQYF.

V gene TRBV7-6 combines with J gene TRBJ2-7; 9 positions agree with TRBD1. The J segment lost 5 bases and the V segment lost 5 bases, leaving 13 bases of the junction unmatched. Germline lookup yields CDR1 SGHVS and CDR2 FNYEAQ. This CDR3 region has 16 residues. The CDR3 bases are TGTGCCAGCAGCCCGATGTCGGGACAGGGTTCGGACGAGCAGTACTTC. Translation: CASSPMSGQGSDEQYF.

In its sample, this clone was seen a few times. The chain links TRBV14 to TRBJ1-6, with TRBD1 as a possible D gene (6 bases). The CDR3 runs to 14 residues. V lost 1 base to trimming and J lost 6 bases, with 7 bases between them. Germline V gene data show CDR1 as SGHDN and CDR2 as FVKESK. CDR3 residues: CASSQGTVNSPLHF. CDR3 DNA sequence: TGTGCCAGCAGCCAAGGGACAGTTAATTCACCCCTCCACTTT.

The genes are TRBV29-1 and TRBJ1-2, with 9 bases fitting TRBD1. CDR3 length equals 13 residues. Germline V CDR1 and CDR2: SQVTM, ANQGSEA. V lost 7 bases, J lost 7 bases, and 10 bases stayed unmatched. The CDR3 DNA sequence: TGCAGCGCCTCGGGACAGGGCTTCAGTGGCTACACCTTC. Protein sequence: CSASGQGFSGYTF.

Here the CDR3 DNA reads TGTGCCAGCAGCTTGGAGAGAGCAGGAGAGACCCAGTACTTC. This translates into CASSLERAGETQYF. This chain links TRBV5-4 with TRBJ2-5; D gene uncertain. Germline CDR1 is SGHNT and CDR2 is YYREEE (reference sequence). The CDR3 runs 14 residues. Deletions cut 0 bases from V and 4 bases from J, with 10 bases between.

The CDR3 here is CASSYDSNQPQHF. The CDR3 bases are TGTGCCAGCAGTTACGATAGCAATCAGCCCCAGCATTTT. The chain combines TRBV28 with TRBJ1-5, with no clear D. CDR1 MDHEN and CDR2 SYDVKM come from the germline V gene. V lost 4 bases and J 0 bases, leaving 4 bases between the germline ends. The CDR3 runs to 13 residues.

The rearrangement links TRBV29-1 to TRBJ2-7, with no clear D. V was pared by 5 bases and J by 2 bases, with 16 bases between. CDR1 is SQVTM and CDR2 is ANQGSEA in the germline V gene. The CDR3 runs 14 residues. The CDR3 here is CSVSEQRVPYEQYF. In DNA form, the CDR3 reads TGCAGCGTTTCAGAGCAACGGGTCCCCTACGAGCAGTACTTC.

This clone showed up just once. V gene TRBV7-2 combines with J gene TRBJ1-1; D is unresolved. Trimming took off 2 bases at V and 1 base at J, with 8 bases between the two ends. CDR1 and CDR2 (germline): SGHTA, FQGNSA. This CDR3 spans 14 amino acids. The CDR3 DNA reads TGTGCCAGCAGCTTATCGCGACAGAACACTGAAGCTTTCTTT. Protein: CASSLSRQNTEAFF.

The chain links TRBV11-3 to TRBJ2-2; TRBD2 agrees at 7 bases. The junction had 7 bases not matched to a gene; V was cut back by 4 bases and J by 5 bases. The CDR3 has 15 residues. CDR1 is SGHNT and CDR2 is YENEEA in the germline V gene. CDR3 sequence (DNA): TGTGCCAGCAGCTATCGACTAGCTGGAACCGGGGAGCTGTTTTTT. This sequence encodes CASSYRLAGTGELFF.

The chain recombines TRBV5-1 with TRBJ2-7, with a weak D call TRBD1 (5 bases). Looked up from germline, CDR1 is SGHRS and CDR2 is YFSETQ. CDR3 size: 13 residues. V shed 0 bases and J shed 6 bases, with 10 bases lying between them. Written as DNA, the CDR3 is TGCGCCAGCAGCTTGGGTGGGGCTTTCGAGCAGTACTTC. Residues: CASSLGGAFEQYF.

CDR3 sequence (DNA): TGCGCCAGCAGCCAAGAGATTTGGGATTCTCTCCTCCACTTT. Translating gives CASSQEIWDSLLHF. V and J are TRBV4-1 and TRBJ1-6; D gene ambiguous. V lost 0 bases, J lost 15 bases, and 15 bases lay in between. The CDR3 length is 14 residues. Germline V gives CDR1 MGHRA, CDR2 YSYEKL.

The chain uses TRBV7-9 and TRBJ2-7; D could derive from TRBD1 or TRBD2 (6 bases each). V lost 5 bases to trimming and J lost 2 bases, with 13 bases between them. Germline lookup yields CDR1 SEHNR and CDR2 FQNEAQ (reference sequence). This CDR3 spans 14 amino acids. CDR3 coding DNA: TGTGCCAGCAGCCGGAGGGGGGTACCCTACGAGCAGTACTTC. Translated: CASSRRGVPYEQYF.

The chain links TRBV21-1 to TRBJ2-5. TRBV21-1 is assigned pseudogene status. The length of the CDR3 is 13 residues. The CDR3 DNA is TGTGCCAGCAGCAAAGTGACCGAAGAGACCCAGTACTTC. Amino acids: CASSKVTEETQYF.

This sequence joins TRBV6-1 and TRBJ2-2; unclear D gene. CDR3 size: 12 residues. Germline CDR1 reads MNHNS; CDR2 reads SASEGT. V lost 0 bases, J lost 7 bases, and 3 bases lay in between. The CDR3, as DNA: TGTGCCAGCAGTGAAGCAGGCGGGGAGCTGTTTTTT. Residues: CASSEAGGELFF.

On this clone: A junction end diverges from the germline sequence, so it may reflect a read error. The chain is built from TRBV6-6 and TRBJ2-5; TRBD2 agrees at 7 bases. This CDR3 spans 15 amino acids. CDR1 and CDR2 (germline): MNHNY, SVGAGI (reference sequence). The CDR3 DNA follows: TGTACCAGCAGAAACAGCGGGGCGGGACAAGAGACCCAGTACTTC. Encoded protein: CTSRNSGAGQETQYF.

The J gene is TRBJ2-7, the V gene TRBV6-5, with 9 bases aligning to TRBD1. The V gene's germline CDR1 is MNHEY and CDR2 SVGAGI. J gave up 0 bases and V 3 bases, and 3 bases lay outside the gene matches. This CDR3 comprises 15 residues. The CDR3 DNA reads as TGTGCCAGCAGTTATTCGGGACAGGGCTCCTACGAGCAGTACTTC. It specifies CASSYSGQGSYEQYF.

The rearrangement joins TRBV18 to TRBJ2-1; 7 bases map to TRBD2. The CDR3 consists of 15 residues. Germline loops: CDR1 KGHSH, CDR2 LQKENI. V lost 2 bases, J lost 4 bases, and 5 bases stayed unmatched. Here the CDR3 reads CASSPAGGKYNEQFF. The CDR3 coding sequence is TGTGCCAGCTCACCAGCCGGGGGGAAGTACAATGAGCAGTTCTTC.